This T cell receptor (beta chain) comes out of a study of cytomegalovirus exposure and HLA in healthy donors. Study context: Among over 300 genotyped donors, around 80% fell in the Caucasian-associated ancestry cluster.

Study conclusions and caveats: CMV serostatus was the sole immune exposure information available.

The V gene's germline CDR1 is SGDLS and CDR2 YYNGEE. This CDR3 region has 13 residues. The V end was cut by 3 bases, the J end by 9 bases, with 13 bases between. Vbeta (60) and Jbeta (13) primers were used in the PCR. Here immunoSEQ multiplex PCR was the method, and the copy in TCRdb shows in-frame clones only, minus some. In the table there are 35,000 to 50,000 clones, 50% to 75% of which are singletons. As to this clone: Its specificity is not known.

The V and J genes are TRBV9 and TRBJ1-5; D remains ambiguous. This TCR came from a human donor in good health. Sequenced material: PBMCs. CDR3 amino acids: CASSANNFAPQHF. The CDR3 DNA sequence: TGTGCCAGCAGCGCCAACAATTTCGCGCCCCAGCATTTT.